This T cell receptor beta chain is drawn from a study of cytomegalovirus exposure and HLA in healthy donors. PCR used 60 Vbeta primers and 13 Jbeta primers. The assay was immunoSEQ multiplex PCR, and TCRdb's table has in-frame clones only and misses some. Among approximately 120,000 clones listed, about 83% were seen once. Trimming at V came to 4 bases and at J to 4 bases, leaving 6 bases not matched to a gene. This CDR3 has 15 amino acids. CDR1 and CDR2 (germline): SEHNR, FQNEAQ (reference sequence). Broader study findings: Presence/absence analysis assumed near-uniform sequencing depth across donors. Judged likely to be a sequencing artifact was a cluster of highly shared sequence variants.

Of note for this clone: Its antigen is currently unknown.

This chain connects TRBV7-9 to TRBJ2-7, with 11 bases matching TRBD2. The sequence derives from a woman aged 40 to 50 in good health and CMV-seropositive. Sequences were obtained from PBMCs. Here the CDR3 DNA reads TGTGCCAGCAGCTCTCCGACTAGCGGGGAGTACGAGCAGTACTTC. As protein: CASSSPTSGEYEQYF.